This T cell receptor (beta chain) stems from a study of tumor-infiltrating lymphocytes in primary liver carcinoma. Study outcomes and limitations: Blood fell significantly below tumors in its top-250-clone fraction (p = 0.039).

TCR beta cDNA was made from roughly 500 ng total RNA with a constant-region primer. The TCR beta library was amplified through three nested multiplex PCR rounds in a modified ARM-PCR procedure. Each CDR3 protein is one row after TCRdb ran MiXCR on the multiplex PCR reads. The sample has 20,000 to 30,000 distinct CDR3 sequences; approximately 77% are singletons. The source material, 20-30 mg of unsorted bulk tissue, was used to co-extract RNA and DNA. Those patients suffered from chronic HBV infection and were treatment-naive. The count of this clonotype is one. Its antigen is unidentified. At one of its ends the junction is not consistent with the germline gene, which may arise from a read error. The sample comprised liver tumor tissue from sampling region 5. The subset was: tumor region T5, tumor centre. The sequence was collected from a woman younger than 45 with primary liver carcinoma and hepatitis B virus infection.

The CDR3 reads CANSESVSGNTLYF. Here the CDR3 DNA reads TGTGCCAACAGTGAGTCGGTTTCTGGAAACACCCTATATTTC. J is TRBJ1-3 and V is TRBV10-3, with D hard to call. The germline V gene has CDR1 ENHRY and CDR2 SYGVKD. The CDR3 has 14 amino acids.